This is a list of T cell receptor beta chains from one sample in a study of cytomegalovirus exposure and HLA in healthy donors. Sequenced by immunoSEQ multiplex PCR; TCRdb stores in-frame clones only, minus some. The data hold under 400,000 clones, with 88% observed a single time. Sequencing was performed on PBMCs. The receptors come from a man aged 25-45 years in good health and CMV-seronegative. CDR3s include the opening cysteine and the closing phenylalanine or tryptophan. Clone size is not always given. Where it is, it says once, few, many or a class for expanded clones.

CASSYVSGKDTQYF | TRBJ2-3 | TRBV6-6 | NA
CASSFRQGVFNEQFF | TRBJ2-1 | TRBV5-4 | NA
CASSQSPGQGGQTEAFF | TRBJ1-1 | TRBV4-1 | once
CASSPRDRVVNEQFF | TRBJ2-1 | TRBV9 | NA
CAWSREAHTEAFF | TRBJ1-1 | TRBV30 | once
CASSPPGLAPANTQYF | TRBJ2-3 | TRBV18 | NA
CASSFDQGSANEKLFF | TRBJ1-4 | TRBV6-5 | NA
CATSLGQGANYGYTF | TRBJ1-2 | TRBV15 | few
CASSSYTEAFF | TRBJ1-1 | TRBV7-2 | NA
CASSIERSSYEQYF | TRBJ2-7 | TRBV19 | NA
CASSPPSSRAYEQYF | TRBJ2-7 | TRBV18 | NA
CASKKWALGSGDWFF | TRBJ2-1 | TRBV2 | NA
CASSLGTVANTGELFF | TRBJ2-2 | TRBV7-9 | NA
CASSPLPGYEQYF | TRBJ2-7 | TRBV5-1 | NA
CASSEPATGTGNTIYF | TRBJ1-3 | TRBV6-1 | NA
CASTDRSLGNSPLHF | TRBJ1-6 | TRBV6-5 | NA
CASSPGTTYEQYF | TRBJ2-7 | TRBV5-5 | NA
CASSFADTQYF | TRBJ2-3 | TRBV11-2 | NA
CASSLQGAYGYTF | TRBJ1-2 | TRBV6-5 | NA
CASSISVREQYF | TRBJ2-7 | TRBV7-9 | NA
CASSLIRGPNEQFF | TRBJ2-1 | TRBV4-3 | NA
CASSPQGYETQYF | TRBJ2-5 | TRBV27 | NA
CASSPRTGSTTNEKLFF | TRBJ1-4 | TRBV4-1 | NA
CSVGLLYTDTQYF | TRBJ2-3 | TRBV29-1 | NA
CATNRATGVTEAFF | TRBJ1-1 | TRBV10-2 | NA
CASSLGGQPYNSPLHF | TRBJ1-6 | TRBV7-9 | NA
CASSRTGGAYEQYF | TRBJ2-7 | TRBV6-5 | NA
CASRGQGEASYEQYF | TRBJ2-7 | TRBV6-6 | NA
CASSYETGNINSPLHF | TRBJ1-6 | TRBV6-5 | NA
CASSPPIEQANFALNIQYF | TRBJ2-4 | TRBV18 | NA
CATSREDRGEGYTF | TRBJ1-2 | TRBV15 | NA
CASSSSTGGTYEQYF | TRBJ2-7 | TRBV27 | NA
CASDYQGASYNEQFF | TRBJ2-1 | TRBV6-1 | NA
CASSADRAQSYEQYF | TRBJ2-7 | TRBV7-2 | NA
CASSPRTGTGGLDTEAFF | TRBJ1-1 | TRBV7-9 | NA
CASSASGTGGGSGNTIYF | TRBJ1-3 | TRBV6-1 | once